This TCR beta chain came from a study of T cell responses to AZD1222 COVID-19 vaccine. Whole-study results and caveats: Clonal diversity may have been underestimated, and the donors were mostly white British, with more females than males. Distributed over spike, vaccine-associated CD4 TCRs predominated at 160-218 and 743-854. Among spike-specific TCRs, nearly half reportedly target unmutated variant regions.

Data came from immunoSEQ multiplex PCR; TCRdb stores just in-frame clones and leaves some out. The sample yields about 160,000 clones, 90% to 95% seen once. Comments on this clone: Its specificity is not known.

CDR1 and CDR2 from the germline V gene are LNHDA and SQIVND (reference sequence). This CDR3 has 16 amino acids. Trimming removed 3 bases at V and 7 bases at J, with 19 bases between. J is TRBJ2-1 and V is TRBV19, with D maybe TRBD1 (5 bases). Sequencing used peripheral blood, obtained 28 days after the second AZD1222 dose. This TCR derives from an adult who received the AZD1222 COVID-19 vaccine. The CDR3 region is CASSIGGAGFSNEQFF. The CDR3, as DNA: TGTGCCAGTAGTATTGGTGGGGCCGGGTTTAGTAATGAGCAGTTCTTC.